The 29 T cell receptor beta chains reported below all come from one sample, sequenced in a study of T cell changes during pregnancy in multiple sclerosis. The table came from immunoSEQ multiplex PCR; TCRdb's copy has only in-frame clones and leaves some out. The sample has 100,000 or so clones, 90% seen once; the top ten hold around 0.78%. The sample here was peripheral blood, taken in the second trimester of pregnancy. These receptors all stem from a female donor in good health, enrolled as a control in a pregnancy study.

This chain connects TRBV19 to TRBJ2-1, with 9 bases matching TRBD2. Germline CDR1 reads LNHDA; CDR2 reads SQIVND (reference sequence). This CDR3 is 14 amino acids long. V lost 1 base and J lost 10; bases outside the gene matches: 5. The DNA of the CDR3 is TGTGCCAGTAGTATAGGACTAGCGGAATTCGAGCAGTTCTTC. It is translated as CASSIGLAEFEQFF.

As DNA, the CDR3 is TGCGCCAGCAGCTTGGAACAGGGGTACTACGAGCAGTACTTC. Translation: CASSLEQGYYEQYF. The chain links TRBV5-1 to TRBJ2-7, with TRBD1 matching over 7 bases. There are 14 residues in the CDR3. Germline V CDR1 and CDR2: SGHRS, YFSETQ. The J segment lost 3 bases and the V segment lost 0 bases, leaving 3 bases of the junction unmatched.

This clone has just a few counts. The V gene is TRBV28, the J gene TRBJ1-6; D might be TRBD1 (6 bases). Germline V gene lookup returns CDR1 MDHEN and CDR2 SYDVKM. The CDR3 has 14 residues. V dropped 10 bases and J dropped 5 bases, with 15 bases sitting between them. The CDR3 DNA sequence: TGTGCCACCCAGAGGCCAGGGGATAATTCACCCCTCCACTTT. Encoded protein: CATQRPGDNSPLHF.

The chain recombines TRBV29-1 with TRBJ2-1; D possibly corresponds to TRBD1 (5 bases). Trimming removed 4 bases from V and 0 bases from J, with 19 bases in between. CDR1 is SQVTM and CDR2 is ANQGSEA in the germline V gene. The CDR3 has 17 residues. The CDR3 region has the DNA TGCAGCGTTGTCAAGAGAGGCAGGGCAAGCTCCTACAATGAGCAGTTCTTC. It is translated as CSVVKRGRASSYNEQFF.

The genes are TRBV10-1 and TRBJ2-4, with 10 bases matching TRBD2. The CDR3 is 19 amino acids. Germline CDR1 is WNHNN and CDR2 is SYGVQD (reference sequence). The junction had 11 bases not matched to a gene; V was cut back by 0 bases and J by 3 bases. The CDR3 protein is CASSESVTSGIFDKNIQYF. CDR3 DNA sequence: TGCGCCAGCAGTGAGTCTGTAACTAGCGGGATTTTTGACAAAAACATTCAGTACTTC.

The chain has TRBV14 and TRBJ1-2, with 7 bases aligning to TRBD1. After removal of 4 bases from V and 2 bases from J, the junction contained 4 bases not matched to a gene. The length of the CDR3 is 14 residues. CDR1 is SGHDN and CDR2 is FVKESK in the germline V gene. DNA of the CDR3: TGTGCCAGCAGCCCGATGACAGGGAACTATGGCTACACCTTC. It encodes CASSPMTGNYGYTF.

The chain employs TRBV7-9 and TRBJ1-4; TRBD1 is a possible D gene (5 bases). Trimming took off 5 bases at V and 4 bases at J, with 14 bases between the two ends. Germline assignment: CDR1 SEHNR and CDR2 FQNEAQ (reference sequence). The CDR3 has 15 amino acids. CDR3 sequence: CASSPRAQGNEKLFF. In nucleotides, the CDR3 is TGTGCCAGCAGCCCAAGGGCCCAGGGTAATGAAAAACTGTTTTTT.

The gene calls are TRBV10-1 and TRBJ2-7; TRBD2 agrees at 7 bases. Germline V CDR1 and CDR2: WNHNN, SYGVQD (reference sequence). Trimming took 6 bases from V and 1 from J; bases not matched to a gene: 9. This CDR3 contains 15 residues. The CDR3 region has the DNA TGCGCCAGCAGCCTACAGCGGGGCCCTTCCTACGAGCAGTACTTC. This sequence encodes CASSLQRGPSYEQYF.

The chain couples TRBV7-2 to TRBJ1-4; 7 bases agree with TRBD1. Germline CDR1 is SGHTA and CDR2 is FQGNSA. The V segment lost 5 bases and the J segment 5 bases; nucleotides outside the gene matches: 5. The CDR3 is made up of 14 amino acids. The DNA of the CDR3 is TGTGCCAGCAGCCGGGACAGAAGAAATGAAAAACTGTTTTTT. Encoded protein: CASSRDRRNEKLFF.

The chain links TRBV6-6 to TRBJ1-6, with D unresolved. Trimming cost V 1 base and J 7 bases, with 5 bases left between them. The germline V gene has CDR1 MNHNY and CDR2 SVGAGI (reference sequence). The CDR3 runs 13 residues. The CDR3 is CASSYLANSPLHF. CDR3 DNA: TGTGCCAGCAGTTACTTAGCCAATTCACCCCTCCACTTT.

This chain links TRBV6-5 with TRBJ2-5; 9 bases are shared with TRBD2. The germline gives CDR1 MNHEY, CDR2 SVGAGI. After removal of 2 bases from V and 3 bases from J, the junction contained 1 base not matched to a gene. CDR3 length equals 14 residues. The CDR3: CASSYAGGKETQYF. The DNA of the CDR3 is TGTGCCAGCAGTTACGCGGGAGGGAAAGAGACCCAGTACTTC.

This clone was detected once. V usage is TRBV6-1 and J usage is TRBJ1-6; D gene uncertain. V lost 4 bases and J 9 bases, leaving 16 bases between the germline ends. The germline gives CDR1 MNHNS, CDR2 SASEGT. This CDR3 region has 15 residues. The CDR3 region has the DNA TGTGCCAGCAGTGTGGCCCTAGAAGGTGGTTCACCCCTCCACTTT. As protein: CASSVALEGGSPLHF.

The chain recombines TRBV7-2 with TRBJ2-7; TRBD1 agrees at 9 bases. The CDR3 runs to 16 residues. Per germline, CDR1 SGHTA and CDR2 FQGNSA. The V and J ends lost 1 base and 3 bases, in that order; junction bases with no gene match: 7. This CDR3 is CASSLEPGQGNYEQYF. In DNA, the CDR3 is TGTGCCAGCAGCTTAGAACCGGGACAGGGCAACTACGAGCAGTACTTC. The entire variable domain, with the rest obtained from reference TRBV7-2 and TRBJ2-7, is as follows: GAGVSQSPSNKVTEKGKDVELRCDPISGHTALYWYRQSLGQGLEFLIYFQGNSAPDKSGLPSDRFSAERTGGSVSTLTIQRTQQEDSAVYLCASSLEPGQGNYEQYFGPGTRLTVT.

This clone appeared a few times. The V gene is TRBV28, the J gene TRBJ1-2; 7 bases match TRBD1. The CDR3 extends over 14 amino acids. Germline V gene sequence: CDR1 MDHEN, CDR2 SYDVKM. V lost 3 bases, J lost 7 bases, and 8 bases stayed unmatched. Here the CDR3 DNA reads TGTGCCAGCAGTTTCACGCAACAGGGGTTTGGCTACACCTTC. This codes for CASSFTQQGFGYTF.

The J gene is TRBJ1-5, the V gene TRBV6-5; TRBD1 is a possible D gene (5 bases). V dropped 2 bases and J dropped 3 bases, with 14 bases sitting between them. The germline CDR1 and CDR2 sequences are MNHEY and SVGAGI. This CDR3 comprises 16 residues. DNA for the CDR3: TGTGCCAGCAGTTACGAAGGGGTAGGGCACAATCAGCCCCAGCATTTT. Translated, it gives CASSYEGVGHNQPQHF.

The CDR3 region is CASSMGTGGTTEAFF. CDR3 bases: TGCGCCAGCAGTATGGGGACAGGGGGTACCACTGAAGCTTTCTTT. V and J are TRBV10-1 and TRBJ1-1; 11 bases are shared with TRBD1. The germline gives CDR1 WNHNN, CDR2 SYGVQD (reference sequence). This CDR3 spans 15 amino acids. Losses at the gene ends were 5 bases for V and 4 bases for J; bases not matched to a gene: 6.

The chain carries TRBV18 and TRBJ2-3; 10 nucleotides agree with TRBD1. The germline V gene encodes CDR1 KGHSH and CDR2 LQKENI. This CDR3 has 14 residues. The V segment lost 4 bases and the J segment 6 bases; nucleotides outside the gene matches: 4. CDR3 bases: TGTGCCAGCTCACGAAGACAGGGGGCCGATACGCAGTATTTT. Translation gives CASSRRQGADTQYF.

The chain has TRBV19 and TRBJ1-1; 7 bases agree with TRBD1. This CDR3 has 13 amino acids. Germline CDR1 LNHDA, CDR2 SQIVND (reference sequence). The V gene end was trimmed by 8 bases and the J gene end by 5 bases; junction bases not matched to a gene: 8. CDR3 in DNA: TGTGCCAGTTACGACAGGGACGGGACTGAAGCTTTCTTT. Protein: CASYDRDGTEAFF.

With respect to this clone: At one boundary the junction diverges from the germline segment, which might be a read error. This same CDR3 is encoded by further DNA sequences in the sample. The gene calls are TRBV6-1 and TRBJ1-4; D might be TRBD1 (5 bases). The CDR3 consists of 15 residues. CDR1 is MNHNS, CDR2 SASEGT, per germline. CDR3 bases: TGCGCCAGCAGTGAATGGGCAGGGCTGGGGGAAAAACTGTTTTTT. Translation gives CASSEWAGLGEKLFF.

The V gene is TRBV6-4, the J gene TRBJ1-2; TRBD1 aligns across 10 bases. The CDR3 runs to 14 residues. Germline CDR1 MRHNA, CDR2 SNTAGT. The ends lost 5 bases at V and 5 bases at J; junction bases unmatched: 5. CDR3 sequence reads: CASSSDRGGYGYTF. In DNA, the CDR3 is TGTGCCAGCAGTTCGGACAGGGGGGGTTATGGCTACACCTTC.

The rearrangement links TRBV2 to TRBJ1-3, with D maybe TRBD1 (5 bases). V dropped 6 bases and J dropped 0 bases, with 6 bases sitting between them. CDR1 SNHLY and CDR2 FYNNEI come from the germline V gene. CDR3 length equals 13 residues. This chain's CDR3 is CASSDSSGNTIYF. In DNA form, the CDR3 reads TGTGCCAGCAGCGACAGCTCTGGAAACACCATATATTTT.

This clone was counted only a few times. This chain joins TRBV4-1 and TRBJ1-1, with no clear D. The CDR3 has 14 residues. The germline V and J ends were trimmed by 6 bases and 0 bases, with 11 bases remaining between them. CDR1 and CDR2 (germline): MGHRA, YSYEKL. Written as DNA, the CDR3 is TGCGCCAGCAGTGAGGAGGTAGTGAACACTGAAGCTTTCTTT. This codes for CASSEEVVNTEAFF.

J is TRBJ2-7 and V is TRBV7-9; 7 bases map to TRBD2. The CDR3 has 13 amino acids. V was pared by 2 bases and J by 7 bases, with 5 bases of the junction left unmatched. Germline V gene data show CDR1 as SEHNR and CDR2 as FQNEAQ (reference sequence). CDR3 in amino acids: CASSLRREGEQYF. The CDR3 coding sequence is TGTGCCAGCAGCTTACGCAGGGAGGGAGAGCAGTACTTC.

The V call is TRBV5-5, the J call TRBJ2-2; D might be TRBD2 (6 bases). The germline V gene encodes CDR1 SGHKS and CDR2 YYEKEE (reference sequence). The ends were cut back, 3 bases at V and 3 bases at J, with 15 bases in the middle. CDR3 length: 16 residues. The DNA for the CDR3 is TGTGCCAGCAGCTCCCTGGACGGCGGGGACACCGGGGAGCTGTTTTTT. Translation: CASSSLDGGDTGELFF.

The chain is built from TRBV18 and TRBJ2-2; D perhaps matches TRBD2 (6 bases). CDR3 size: 14 residues. CDR1 is KGHSH and CDR2 is LQKENI in the germline V gene. The ends were cut back, 3 bases at V and 4 bases at J, with 9 bases in the middle. CDR3 in amino acids: CASSPSGGTGELFF. The CDR3 nucleotides read TGTGCCAGCTCACCTAGCGGAGGCACCGGGGAGCTGTTTTTT.

The chain has TRBV27 and TRBJ1-2, with TRBD1 identical over 10 bases. Germline values: CDR1 MNHEY, CDR2 SMNVEV (reference sequence). Germline trimming cut 5 bases from V and 4 bases from J; bases unmatched to any gene: 7. The CDR3 is 15 amino acids. CDR3 sequence (DNA): TGTGCCAGCAGTCTCGGACAGGGGGGAGTCTATGGCTACACCTTC. Encoded protein: CASSLGQGGVYGYTF.

The CDR3 region is CASSWVTSNEQFF. In DNA form, the CDR3 reads TGTGCCAGCAGTTGGGTGACTAGCAATGAGCAGTTCTTC. The genes are TRBV27 and TRBJ2-1; D is possibly TRBD2 (6 bases). CDR1 is MNHEY and CDR2 is SMNVEV in the germline V gene (reference sequence). Trimming removed 4 bases from V and 6 bases from J, with 10 bases in between. The CDR3 is made up of 13 amino acids.

The V gene is TRBV5-6, the J gene TRBJ1-3; 7 positions match TRBD1. Trimming removed 1 base from V and 3 bases from J; junction bases left unmatched: 7. CDR1 and CDR2 from the germline V gene are SGHDT and YYEEEE. CDR3 length: 16 amino acids. The CDR3 region is CASSLFDTGDGNTIYF. The CDR3 coding sequence is TGTGCCAGCAGCTTGTTTGATACAGGGGATGGAAACACCATATATTTT. Together with reference TRBV5-6 and TRBJ1-3, the CDR3 gives the full variable domain: DAGVTQSPTHLIKTRGQQVTLRCSPKSGHDTVSWYQQALGQGPQFIFQYYEEEERQRGNFPDRFSGHQFPNYSSELNVNALLLGDSALYLCASSLFDTGDGNTIYFGEGSWLTVV.

The chain links TRBV7-2 to TRBJ1-1, with no clear D. The V end was cut by 7 bases, the J end by 0 bases, with 6 bases between. Germline V CDR1 and CDR2: SGHTA, FQGNSA. The length of the CDR3 is 12 residues. CDR3 bases: TGTGCCAGCATCTCCTTGAACACTGAAGCTTTCTTT. It codes for CASISLNTEAFF. The variable domain in full, with the rest retrieved from reference TRBV7-2 and TRBJ1-1, is GAGVSQSPSNKVTEKGKDVELRCDPISGHTALYWYRQSLGQGLEFLIYFQGNSAPDKSGLPSDRFSAERTGGSVSTLTIQRTQQEDSAVYLCASISLNTEAFFGQGTRLTVV.